A selection of T cell receptor beta chains follows, all from one sample in a study of PD-1 blockade in classical Hodgkin lymphoma. The assay was immunoSEQ multiplex PCR, and TCRdb's table has in-frame clones only and misses some. This table has roughly 30,000 clones, 65% to 85% appearing once. The specimen was CD4+ T cells from blood, collected before the fourth cycle of nivolumab. The receptors were sampled from a human donor with classical Hodgkin lymphoma. CDR3s include the opening cysteine and the closing phenylalanine or tryptophan. Each record gives: D gene, J gene, V gene, clone size, CDR3 DNA, CDR3 protein. The D gene is left open where the match is weak. Only some rows state a clone size, as once, few, many or a class for expanded clones.

TRBD1,TRBJ2-2,TRBV5-4,NA,TGTGCCAGCAGCTCGATGACAGGGACGGACACCGGGGAGCTGTTTTTT,CASSSMTGTDTGELFF
NA,TRBJ2-6,TRBV2,once,TGTGCCAGCAGTGTAACAGCTGGGGCCAACGTCCTGACTTTC,CASSVTAGANVLTF
NA,TRBJ1-3,TRBV12-5,NA,TGTGCTAGTGGTAACAGCGGCTCTGGAAACACCATATATTTT,CASGNSGSGNTIYF
NA,TRBJ2-3,TRBV30,NA,TGTGCCTGGAGCCTAGGGCCCCTGAACCCCACAGATACGCAGTATTTT,CAWSLGPLNPTDTQYF
TRBD1,TRBJ1-3,TRBV7-2,NA,TGTGCCAGCAGCTTAGACAGGGGCGCTGGAAACACCATATATTTT,CASSLDRGAGNTIYF
NA,TRBJ2-7,TRBV18,NA,TGTGCCAGCTCACCGGGGGCAGGGGTAATTGTTGAGCAGTACTTC,CASSPGAGVIVEQYF
NA,TRBJ2-7,TRBV6-5,NA,TGTGCCAGCAGTTACACGCTCGGAGACTACGAGCAGTACTTC,CASSYTLGDYEQYF
NA,TRBJ1-2,TRBV5-1,NA,TGCGCCAGCTCTCCGGGACAATTCGGCTACACCTTC,CASSPGQFGYTF
TRBD2,TRBJ2-3,TRBV5-1,NA,TGCGCCAGCAGCGGGGAGGGGCGAAGCACAGATACGCAGTATTTT,CASSGEGRSTDTQYF
NA,TRBJ2-1,TRBV29-1,NA,TGCAGCGTTGGGAGGGGGGGTGAGCAGTTCTTC,CSVGRGGEQFF
TRBD1,TRBJ1-4,TRBV2,NA,TGTGCCAGCAGTGAAAGGGGACAGGGTTTCGAAAAACTGTTTTTT,CASSERGQGFEKLFF
NA,TRBJ1-4,TRBV5-1,NA,TGCGCCAGCAGCGTGACAGGCTTTAATGAAAAACTGTTTTTT,CASSVTGFNEKLFF
TRBD2,TRBJ2-4,TRBV5-1,once,TGCGCCAGCAGCACGGGGGGTGCCCCTCTAGCCAAAAACATTCAGTACTTC,CASSTGGAPLAKNIQYF
TRBD1,TRBJ1-2,TRBV4-1,NA,TGCGCCAGCAGCCAAGGACAGGGCACACTGTACACCTTC,CASSQGQGTLYTF
NA,TRBJ2-5,TRBV9,NA,TGTGCCAGCAGCGTAGATTCATATGAGACCCAGTACTTC,CASSVDSYETQYF
TRBD1,TRBJ2-7,TRBV30,NA,TGTGCCTGGAGTCTACAGGGGAACGAGCAGTACTTC,CAWSLQGNEQYF
NA,TRBJ2-2,TRBV18,once,TGTGCCAGCTCACCACCTAGCGGACTGAACACCGGGGAGCTGTTTTTT,CASSPPSGLNTGELFF
TRBD1,TRBJ1-3,TRBV5-1,NA,TGCGCCAGCAGCTTCGGGACAGGGGGGATCTCTGGAAACACCATATATTTT,CASSFGTGGISGNTIYF
NA,TRBJ1-3,TRBV7-9,NA,TGTGCCAGCAGCTTAGAGGGAGGGATCGGAAACACCATATATTTT,CASSLEGGIGNTIYF
TRBD2,TRBJ2-5,TRBV28,NA,TGTGCCAGCAGACCCCCCGGACTAGCGGGGGGGAAAGAGACCCAGTACTTC,CASRPPGLAGGKETQYF
TRBD1,TRBJ2-4,TRBV15,NA,TGTGCCACCAGCAGAGATGATTTCGGGACAGGGTTAGGAGCCAAAAACATTCAGTACTTC,CATSRDDFGTGLGAKNIQYF
NA,TRBJ2-7,TRBV5-1,NA,TGCGCCAGCAGCTTGGGAGACTCAGCCTACGAGCAGTACTTC,CASSLGDSAYEQYF
TRBD1,TRBJ1-6,TRBV2,NA,TGTGCCAGCAGTGAAAGAACAGGGACAGGCCTTAATTCACCCCTCCACTTT,CASSERTGTGLNSPLHF
NA,TRBJ1-2,TRBV5-1,NA,TGCGCCAGCGGGCACGGGGGCGACTATGGCTACACCTTC,CASGHGGDYGYTF
NA,TRBJ2-5,TRBV5-1,NA,TGCGCCAGCAGCTCGAACAGGATCCAAGAGACCCAGTACTTC,CASSSNRIQETQYF
NA,TRBJ1-5,TRBV19,NA,TGTGCCAGTAGTATACGGGGGGCAGAATATCAGCCCCAGCATTTT,CASSIRGAEYQPQHF
NA,TRBJ1-1,TRBV9,NA,TGTGCCAGCAGCCGTGGCACAGGAACAAACACTGAAGCTTTCTTT,CASSRGTGTNTEAFF
TRBD1,TRBJ2-1,TRBV5-1,NA,TGCGCCAGCAGCCCGGGACAGGGCACGAATGAGCAGTTCTTC,CASSPGQGTNEQFF
NA,TRBJ1-5,TRBV28,NA,TGTGCCAGCACCCTGGGACGCAATCAGCCCCAGCATTTT,CASTLGRNQPQHF
TRBD1,TRBJ1-2,TRBV4-1,few,TGCGCCAGCAGCCGGACAGGGGCGAGGGACTATGGCTACACCTTC,CASSRTGARDYGYTF
TRBD1,TRBJ2-5,TRBV5-1,NA,TGCGCCAGCAGCATACGGGACAGAACATCTACCGGCTTCGCCATCCAGGAGACCCAGTACTTC,CASSIRDRTSTGFAIQETQYF
NA,TRBJ1-5,TRBV26,NA,TGTGCCAGCAGTAGGCCGGGGACAGTACCTCAGCCCCAGCATTTT,CASSRPGTVPQPQHF
TRBD1,TRBJ2-3,TRBV29-1,once,TGCAGCGTCGGAATCAGGGACAGAGGCACAGATACGCAGTATTTT,CSVGIRDRGTDTQYF
NA,TRBJ2-2,TRBV7-3,NA,TGTGCCAGCAGCCGAAACACCGGGGAGCTGTTTTTT,CASSRNTGELFF
NA,TRBJ2-5,TRBV30,NA,TGTGCCTGGGCCCCCGGGGCAGAGACCCAGTACTTC,CAWAPGAETQYF
TRBD1,TRBJ2-7,TRBV6-5,NA,TGTGCCAGCAGTGGACGTGACAGGGCGACCTACGAGCAGTACTTC,CASSGRDRATYEQYF
NA,TRBJ2-2,TRBV5-1,once,TGCGCCAGCAGCCAAGGGACGGGGAACACCGGGGAGCTGTTTTTT,CASSQGTGNTGELFF
NA,TRBJ1-2,TRBV5-1,NA,TGCGCCAGCAGCTTTATTGCGGGGGCGGGTGGCTACACCTTC,CASSFIAGAGGYTF
TRBD1,TRBJ1-1,TRBV5-1,NA,TGCGCCAGCAGTAGAGACAGGGTCACTGAAGCTTTCTTT,CASSRDRVTEAFF
TRBD1,TRBJ1-5,TRBV7-6,NA,TGTGCCAGCAGCTTAGGGACAGGGGAGAATCAGCCCCAGCATTTT,CASSLGTGENQPQHF
NA,TRBJ2-7,TRBV6-1,NA,TGTGCCAGCAGTGAAGCGCTTCCGGGCGGAATATACTACGAGCAGTACTTC,CASSEALPGGIYYEQYF
TRBD2,TRBJ2-7,TRBV6-5,NA,TGTGCCAGCAGGGTCCGGACTAGTAGAGACGAGCAGTACTTC,CASRVRTSRDEQYF
NA,TRBJ1-4,TRBV5-1,NA,TGCGCCAGCAGCTTGGGCACAGAGTGGGCTAATGAAAAACTGTTTTTT,CASSLGTEWANEKLFF
NA,TRBJ2-3,TRBV5-1,NA,TGCGCCAGCAGCTTGCGAGGGACCTCTAGCACAGATACGCAGTATTTT,CASSLRGTSSTDTQYF
TRBD1,TRBJ1-5,TRBV15,NA,TGTGCCACCAGCAGAGGGGACAGGGGGGCAAATCAGCCCCAGCATTTT,CATSRGDRGANQPQHF
NA,TRBJ2-6,TRBV6-5,NA,TGTGCCAGCACCCGGGGGTCGGCTGGGGCCAACGTCCTGACTTTC,CASTRGSAGANVLTF
NA,TRBJ1-6,TRBV6-5,NA,TGTGCCAGCAGTACAGGAAGGTATTCACCCCTCCACTTT,CASSTGRYSPLHF
NA,TRBJ2-7,TRBV5-6,NA,TGTGCCAGCAGCCGTAGGTCCTACGAGCAGTACTTC,CASSRRSYEQYF
NA,TRBJ1-1,TRBV7-8,NA,TGTGCCAGCAGCTTAGTGGCAGGGAACACTGAAGCTTTCTTT,CASSLVAGNTEAFF
NA,TRBJ2-3,TRBV5-4,NA,TGTGCCAGCAGCTTGAGGGACTCCCGCACAGATACGCAGTATTTT,CASSLRDSRTDTQYF